The 27 T cell receptor beta chains in this list originate from one sample, sequenced in a study of T cells in Graves' hyperthyroidism and ophthalmopathy. Researchers took RNA transcripts and amplified the TCR beta CDR3 regions from them. HTBI primers were used for first-round RT-PCR of the TCR CDR3. MiXCR, run by TCRdb on the multiplex PCR reads, gives a single entry per CDR3 protein. This table has 550,000 to 800,000 distinct CDR3 sequences, around a sixth appearing once. The specimen was blood. These receptor sequences come from a man aged 45-65 years with Graves' hyperthyroidism.

J is TRBJ2-7 and V is TRBV19; D call uncertain. CDR1 and CDR2 from the germline V gene are LNHDA and SQIVND (reference sequence). Trimming shortened V by 6 bases and J by 2 bases, and 8 bases separated the two germline ends. This CDR3 comprises 12 residues. As DNA, the CDR3 is TGTGCCAGTAGCATCGAACCCTACGAGCAGTACTTC. It translates to CASSIEPYEQYF.

This clonotype occurred many times. The chain uses TRBV27 and TRBJ2-7, with 9 bases fitting TRBD2. The CDR3 runs to 15 residues. Trimming at V came to 2 bases and at J to 0 bases, leaving 2 bases not matched to a gene. The germline gives CDR1 MNHEY, CDR2 SMNVEV (reference sequence). The CDR3 DNA reads as TGTGCCAGCAGTTTAGTAGCGGGAGACTCCTACGAGCAGTACTTC. It translates to CASSLVAGDSYEQYF.

This clonotype was observed at least ten times. The chain carries TRBV28 and TRBJ2-5; no clear D gene. Germline CDR1 reads MDHEN; CDR2 reads SYDVKM. This CDR3 comprises 15 residues. V was trimmed by 3 bases and J by 7 bases, leaving 18 bases between them. CDR3 sequence: CASSFLGAVGVTQYF. The DNA for the CDR3 is TGTGCCAGCAGTTTTTTAGGAGCTGTTGGAGTGACCCAGTACTTC.

This clonotype has ten or more counts. This chain connects TRBV11-2 to TRBJ1-5; TRBD1 agrees at 7 bases. There are 15 residues in the CDR3. With 4 bases clipped from V and 3 bases from J, the junction kept 6 bases outside the gene matches. Germline loops: CDR1 SGHAT, CDR2 FQNNGV. The CDR3 nucleotides read TGTGCCAGCAGCTCTCTGACAGGGTACAATCAGCCCCAGCATTTT. It encodes CASSSLTGYNQPQHF.

This chain uses TRBV9 with TRBJ2-3, with D unclear. Trimming left V 0 bases short and J 6 bases short, with 5 bases between. Germline V gene data show CDR1 as SGDLS and CDR2 as YYNGEE. CDR3 size: 12 residues. The CDR3 here is CASSVVADTQYF. The CDR3 region has the DNA TGTGCCAGCAGCGTAGTTGCCGATACGCAGTATTTT.

The chain couples TRBV3-1 to TRBJ1-5; no definite D call. V lost 0 bases and J 3 bases, leaving 6 bases between the germline ends. The CDR3 is 14 amino acids. CDR1 and CDR2 (germline): LGHDT, YNNKEL (reference sequence). The CDR3: CASSQEGNNQPQHF. The CDR3 nucleotides are TGTGCCAGCAGCCAAGAAGGGAACAATCAGCCCCAGCATTTT.

This clonotype was recorded at least ten times. This chain joins TRBV28 and TRBJ2-7; D tentatively fits TRBD1 or TRBD2 (6 bases each). Trimming removed 3 bases from V and 1 base from J, with 19 bases in between. Germline CDR1 reads MDHEN; CDR2 reads SYDVKM. The CDR3 has 17 amino acids. The CDR3: CASSFGTSGLSSYEQYF. In nucleotides, the CDR3 is TGTGCCAGCAGTTTTGGGACATCGGGACTTTCTTCCTACGAGCAGTACTTC. Based on the CDR3 plus reference TRBV28 and TRBJ2-7, the full variable domain is DVKVTQSSRYLVKRTGEKVFLECVQDMDHENMFWYRQDPGLGLRLIYFSYDVKMKEKGDIPEGYSVSREKKERFSLILESASTNQTSMYLCASSFGTSGLSSYEQYFGPGTRLTVT.

This clonotype was detected ten times or more. V usage is TRBV24-1 and J usage is TRBJ1-1, with TRBD1 identical over 7 bases. Looked up from germline, CDR1 is KGHDR and CDR2 is SFDVKD. This CDR3 contains 14 residues. The ends lost 4 bases at V and 11 bases at J; junction bases unmatched: 12. CDR3 sequence: CATSEADRAGRAFF. In DNA, the CDR3 is TGTGCCACCAGTGAAGCAGACAGGGCGGGAAGGGCTTTCTTT.

This clonotype was seen repeatedly, ten times or more. The chain joins TRBV20-1 to TRBJ2-1; the match to TRBD2 covers 9 bases. V trimming: 6 bases; J trimming: 7 bases; junction bases outside the gene matches: 10. This CDR3 is built from 14 residues. The germline gives CDR1 DFQATT, CDR2 SNEGSKA (reference sequence). The CDR3 DNA sequence: TGCAGTGCCGTGCCAGGGACTAGCAATAATGAGCAGTTCTTC. This encodes CSAVPGTSNNEQFF.

The V gene is TRBV18, the J gene TRBJ2-1, with 9 bases fitting TRBD1. CDR1 is KGHSH and CDR2 is LQKENI in the germline V gene. The CDR3 sequence is 16 residues long. After removal of 2 bases from V and 9 bases from J, the junction contained 11 bases not matched to a gene. In DNA, the CDR3 is TGTGCCAGCTCACCATCGAGGGACAGGGTCGGCGGTGAGCAGTTCTTC. Protein product: CASSPSRDRVGGEQFF. Combining the CDR3 with reference TRBV18 and TRBJ2-1 gives the whole variable domain NAGVMQNPRHLVRRRGQEARLRCSPMKGHSHVYWYRQLPEEGLKFMVYLQKENIIDESGMPKERFSAEFPKEGPSILRIQQVVRGDSAAYFCASSPSRDRVGGEQFFGPGTRLTVL.

The chain combines TRBV27 with TRBJ1-5, with D possibly TRBD1 on 5 matching bases. From germline, CDR1 is MNHEY and CDR2 SMNVEV (reference sequence). This CDR3 is built from 14 residues. V gave up 2 bases and J gave up 2 bases, with 7 bases separating them. The CDR3 sequence is CASSLMGGNQPQHF. CDR3 nucleotides: TGTGCCAGCAGTTTAATGGGGGGCAATCAGCCCCAGCATTTT.

The rearrangement links TRBV30 to TRBJ2-1; TRBD2 matches 7 bases. Germline V CDR1 and CDR2: GTSNPN, SVGIG (reference sequence). J gave up 4 bases and V 4 bases, and 7 bases lay outside the gene matches. This CDR3 contains 14 residues. The CDR3: CAWTLGGSYNEQFF. DNA of the CDR3: TGTGCCTGGACCCTGGGGGGGAGTTACAATGAGCAGTTCTTC. Variable domain in full (rest from reference TRBV30 and TRBJ2-1): SQTIHQWPATLVQPVGSPLSLECTVEGTSNPNLYWYRQAAGRGLQLLFYSVGIGQISSEVPQNLSASRPQDRQFILSSKKLLLSDSGFYLCAWTLGGSYNEQFFGPGTRLTVL.

This rearrangement joins TRBV25-1 to TRBJ2-7, with 9 bases lining up with TRBD2. Germline CDR1 reads MGHDK; CDR2 reads SYGVNS. Trimming cost V 4 bases and J 7 bases; bases outside gene matches: 5. The CDR3 is 13 amino acids. CDR3 sequence (DNA): TGTGCCAGCAGTGCCAGCGGGAGGTTTGAGCAGTACTTC. Its protein is CASSASGRFEQYF.

Many counts were recorded for this clonotype. The J gene is TRBJ1-1, the V gene TRBV3-1; 7 nucleotides line up with TRBD1. The CDR3 totals 14 residues. CDR1 is LGHDT, CDR2 YNNKEL, per germline (reference sequence). The V gene end was trimmed by 1 base and the J gene end by 4 bases; junction bases not matched to a gene: 3. The CDR3 loop reads CASSQVPGGTEAFF. The CDR3 nucleotides are TGTGCCAGCAGCCAAGTACCAGGGGGCACTGAAGCTTTCTTT.

This clonotype has just a few counts. This sequence may be a read error, since a much larger clone differs from it by one base. The chain has TRBV12-3 or TRBV12-4 and TRBJ2-7; D is possibly TRBD1 (6 bases). The CDR3 loop spans 14 amino acids. CDR3 nucleotide sequence: TGTGCCAGCAGCCACTTAGAAGGGGGTTACGGGCAGTACTTC. Translated: CASSHLEGGYGQYF.

This clonotype came up a few times. In nucleotides, the CDR3 is TGTGCCAGCAGCCGACGGACTACCGGGATCTACAATGAGCAGTTCTTC. It translates to CASSRRTTGIYNEQFF. The J gene is TRBJ2-1, the V gene TRBV11-2; D perhaps matches TRBD2 (6 bases). The V end lost 5 bases, the J end lost 3 bases, and 17 bases lay between the germline ends. Germline lookup yields CDR1 SGHAT and CDR2 FQNNGV. The CDR3 extends over 16 amino acids.

The V and J genes are TRBV7-9 and TRBJ1-4, with no clear D. V was shortened by 4 bases and J by 0 bases, with 27 bases between the two germline ends. The CDR3 covers 21 residues. Germline CDR1 and CDR2: SEHNR and FQNEAQ (reference sequence). The CDR3 sequence is CASSSGLDVRLLASTNEKLFF. Here the CDR3 DNA reads TGTGCCAGCAGCTCCGGACTAGATGTACGGCTCTTGGCCTCAACTAATGAAAAACTGTTTTTT.

The chain has TRBV19 and TRBJ2-7; 10 bases fit TRBD2. V lost 6 bases and J lost 3; bases outside the gene matches: 8. The CDR3 is 15 amino acids. The V gene's germline CDR1 is LNHDA and CDR2 SQIVND (reference sequence). CDR3 coding DNA: TGTGCCAGTAGGCGAGGGGCTAGCGGGAGCTACGAGCAGTACTTC. Residues: CASRRGASGSYEQYF.

This clonotype was seen at least ten times. V and J are TRBV20-1 and TRBJ1-1, with D possibly matching TRBD1 (6 bases). Trimming left V 0 bases short and J 5 bases short, with 16 bases between. Germline V CDR1 and CDR2: DFQATT, SNEGSKA (reference sequence). The CDR3 spans 15 residues. Here the CDR3 reads CSAREPRRGGTEAFF. In nucleotides, the CDR3 is TGCAGTGCTAGAGAACCCAGGAGGGGGGGGACTGAAGCTTTCTTT.

In its sample, this clonotype was seen many times. The chain links TRBV30 to TRBJ1-1; D may be TRBD1 (5 bases). Trimming removed 0 bases at V and 5 bases at J, with 10 bases between. Germline assignment: CDR1 GTSNPN and CDR2 SVGIG (reference sequence). The CDR3 consists of 13 residues. In nucleotides, the CDR3 is TGTGCCTGGAGTGTGCAGGGTTGGACTGAAGCTTTCTTT. Protein: CAWSVQGWTEAFF.

Regarding this clonotype: Sequence at one end of the junction differs from germline and may be a read error. V gene TRBV25-1 combines with J gene TRBJ2-1; 8 nucleotides line up with TRBD1. CDR1 and CDR2 from the germline V gene are MGHDK and SYGVNS. This CDR3 comprises 13 residues. CDR3 DNA: TGTGCCAACAGTGAACCCGGGACAGGTGAGCAGTTCTTC. Protein product: CANSEPGTGEQFF. Drawing the rest from reference TRBV25-1 and TRBJ2-1, the complete variable domain is EADIYQTPRYLVIGTGKKITLECSQTMGHDKMYWYQQDPGMELHLIHYSYGVNSTEKGDLSSESTVSRIRTEHFPLTLESARPSHTSQYLCANSEPGTGEQFFGPGTRLTVL.

This clonotype has just a few counts. The genes are TRBV5-1 and TRBJ2-3; no clear D. CDR1 is SGHRS and CDR2 is YFSETQ in the germline V gene. There are 16 residues in the CDR3. Deletions cut 0 bases from V and 3 bases from J, with 14 bases between. CDR3 amino acids: CASSLEIDAPTDTQYF. DNA for the CDR3: TGCGCCAGCAGCTTGGAAATTGATGCCCCGACAGATACGCAGTATTTT.

In the case of this clonotype: At one end the junction does not follow the germline gene, possibly because of a read error. The chain recombines TRBV3-1 with TRBJ1-1; 9 bases are a match to TRBD1. CDR1 is LGHDT and CDR2 is YNNKEL in the germline V gene (reference sequence). The CDR3 spans 18 residues. CDR3 protein: CASSQERNRGLLNNEAFF. The CDR3, as DNA: TGTGCCAGCAGCCAAGAACGAAACAGGGGGCTACTGAACAATGAAGCTTTCTTT.

This clonotype was seen at least ten times. The gene calls are TRBV6-1 and TRBJ2-3; 9 bases align to TRBD2. There are 18 residues in the CDR3. Germline V gene lookup returns CDR1 MNHNS and CDR2 SASEGT. V shed 7 bases and J 0 bases; nucleotides not matched to a gene: 14. DNA for the CDR3: TGTGCCAGCACTAAGCTAGCGGGGAGGGATTCTAGCACAGATACGCAGTATTTT. It yields the protein CASTKLAGRDSSTDTQYF.

The chain combines TRBV28 with TRBJ2-7; 9 positions agree with TRBD1. Germline CDR1 reads MDHEN; CDR2 reads SYDVKM. V trimming: 5 bases; J trimming: 4 bases; junction bases outside the gene matches: 9. There are 15 residues in the CDR3. CDR3 sequence (DNA): TGTGCCAGCAGTCTAGATGGACAGGGGAGGTACGAGCAGTACTTC. It translates to CASSLDGQGRYEQYF.

The chain is built from TRBV10-3 and TRBJ1-2; D is unresolved. The CDR3 sequence is 11 residues long. V was cut by 4 bases and J by 6 bases, with 6 bases left in between. Germline values: CDR1 ENHRY, CDR2 SYGVKD. The CDR3 loop is CAISGLHGYTF. In nucleotides, the CDR3 is TGTGCCATCAGTGGGTTACATGGCTACACCTTC.

V and J are TRBV20-1 and TRBJ2-5, with D unresolved. V was shortened by 4 bases and J by 1 base, with 4 bases between the two germline ends. Germline CDR1 is DFQATT and CDR2 is SNEGSKA (reference sequence). This CDR3 comprises 11 residues. The CDR3 spells CSATFQETQYF. CDR3 DNA: TGCAGTGCTACTTTCCAAGAGACCCAGTACTTC.